This T cell receptor beta chain was sequenced for a study of T-cell reconstitution after alpha-beta-depleted transplantation in children (dated by TCRdb to 2016 to 2017). The study in broad terms: Using TCR repertoire profiling, the study quantitatively followed how T-cell immune reconstitution unfolded in children after TCRalphabeta/CD19-depleted allogeneic hematopoietic cell transplantation.

This clonotype was found a few times. Its antigen is not yet known. No base qualities exist here, and no much larger clone lies one base off it. The library came from PCR. Reads for this sample came from an Illumina HiSeq 2500. Molecular barcoding was employed in the preparation of TCR libraries, with unique molecular identifiers being used to normalize TCRbeta repertoire quantification. In TCRdb, the public reads were trimmed at Q25 with fastp and aligned with MiXCR, with productive beta chains retained. CDR3 protein sequences are deduplicated, and each keeps its most common genes and DNA. The sample table records 170,000 or so distinct CDR3 sequences; over 5.5% of these occur just once. 3% of the sample rests with the top ten. The germline V and J ends show losses of 1 base and 2 bases respectively, and no gene match explains 0 bases of the junction. The CDR3 spans 14 residues, from the cysteine through the phenylalanine. The kept DNA is CDR3 alone, 42 bases in frame from the first base. Per the germline V gene, SGHTA is the CDR1 and FQGNSA is the CDR2.

The V and J segments used are TRBV7-2 and TRBJ2-5; the central 8 bases match TRBD1. This clonotype was sampled from a human donor who donated a stem cell graft to a child with Wiskott-Aldrich syndrome. Specimen: PBMCs from the stem cell graft donor, collected from the stem cell graft. DNA sequence: TGTGCCAGCAGCTTAGGGACAGGGCAAGAGACCCAGTACTTC. This is translated as CASSLGTGQETQYF.